The source of this T cell receptor (beta chain) is a study of cytomegalovirus exposure and HLA in healthy donors. Study-level points and caveats: Earlier analysis yielded a pattern in which most TCR beta V segments were productive about 90% or about 30% of the time.

In the PCR, 60 Vbeta and 13 Jbeta primers were used. Sequenced by immunoSEQ multiplex PCR; TCRdb stores in-frame clones only, minus some. The table records some 120,000 clones, about 80% of them present only once. The table lists this clone with a count of one. Its antigen is currently unknown. Germline V CDR1 and CDR2: SGHDN, FVKESK. CDR3 size: 16 residues. Trimming took 4 bases from V and 8 from J, leaving 20 bases between them. The TCR was taken from a man aged 30 to 45 in good health and CMV-seropositive. Sequenced: PBMCs. The J gene is TRBJ2-2, the V gene TRBV14; D is undetermined. CDR3 protein: CASSPRSAQWRGELFF. CDR3 in DNA: TGTGCCAGCAGCCCCCGGAGCGCGCAATGGCGAGGGGAGCTGTTTTTT.